Each of the 26 T cell receptor beta chains below was sequenced from the same sample in a study of early T cells in non-severe SARS-CoV-2 infection. TCRdb passed the 5' RACE reads through MiXCR, listing each CDR3 protein once. The sample comprises under 95,000 distinct CDR3 sequences, 10% to 15% of which are singletons, and about 4.5% rests with the top ten. The source material was whole blood. The receptors come from an adult who was a healthcare worker with PCR-confirmed SARS-CoV-2 infection or an uninfected control (not recorded which).

As concerns this clonotype: One base away lies a much larger clone, so this may be a sequencing read error. The rearrangement uses TRBV7-2 and TRBJ2-3; 9 nucleotides match TRBD1. CDR3 size: 14 residues. Germline V gene data show CDR1 as SGHTA and CDR2 as FQGNSA. In nucleotides, the CDR3 is TGTGTCAGCAGACGGAGGACAGGGGCGGATACGCAGTATTTT. Translated, it gives CVSRRRTGADTQYF.

The chain couples TRBV15 to TRBJ2-7; D perhaps matches TRBD1 (6 bases). CDR3 length equals 15 residues. Trimming left V 0 bases short and J 3 bases short, with 12 bases between. CDR1 is LNHNV and CDR2 is YYDKDF in the germline V gene (reference sequence). The CDR3 coding sequence is TGTGCCACCAGCAGAGATCTGGGCAGGGGCTACGAGCAGTACTTC. Its protein is CATSRDLGRGYEQYF.

The chain employs TRBV12-3 or TRBV12-4 and TRBJ1-1, with a tentative D call TRBD1 (6 bases). The CDR3 spans 14 residues. With 3 bases removed from V and 0 bases from J, the gap between germline ends came to 8 bases. The CDR3 nucleotides read TGTGCCAGCAGTTTCGACAGGATGAACACTGAAGCTTTCTTT. It is translated as CASSFDRMNTEAFF.

The sample holds many counts of this clonotype. The CDR3 protein is CASSTAGGLVDTQYF. Written as DNA, the CDR3 is TGTGCCAGCAGCACAGCGGGGGGTTTAGTGGATACGCAGTATTTT. The chain has TRBV25-1 and TRBJ2-3; 9 bases are shared with TRBD2. The CDR3 is 15 residues long. Germline loops: CDR1 MGHDK, CDR2 SYGVNS. The V and J ends lost 6 bases and 6 bases, in that order; junction bases with no gene match: 10.

This clonotype was seen a few times. The rearrangement joins TRBV5-1 to TRBJ2-2; D is possibly TRBD1 or TRBD2 (5 bases each). Germline-derived CDR1 and CDR2 are SGHRS and YFSETQ. The CDR3 spans 14 residues. Trimming took off 1 base at V and 7 bases at J, with 11 bases between the two ends. CDR3 in DNA: TGCGCCAGCAGCTTGTCCAGGGAGTACGGGGAGCTGTTTTTT. Translation: CASSLSREYGELFF.

This clonotype occurred many times. The chain employs TRBV7-3 and TRBJ2-1; tentatively, D is TRBD1 (6 bases). This CDR3 is 17 amino acids long. Deletions cut 5 bases from V and 2 bases from J, with 19 bases between. Germline CDR1 reads SGHTA; CDR2 reads FQGTGA. CDR3 sequence reads: CASSPTLGHAPYNEQFF. The CDR3 region has the DNA TGTGCCAGCAGCCCGACTTTGGGACACGCACCCTACAATGAGCAGTTCTTC.

This clonotype came up many times. The CDR3 spells CASTSDWEQYF. The CDR3 DNA sequence: TGTGCCAGCACCTCAGATTGGGAGCAGTACTTC. This chain joins TRBV6-2 or TRBV6-3 and TRBJ2-7; D is undetermined. Germline assignment: CDR1 MNHEY and CDR2 SVGEGT. This CDR3 comprises 11 residues. The germline V and J ends were trimmed by 7 bases and 7 bases, with 11 bases remaining between them.

In the case of this clonotype: A read error may be the cause here, since a much bigger clone is one base away. The V gene is TRBV19, the J gene TRBJ2-5; no definite D call. CDR1 LNHDA and CDR2 SQIVND come from the germline V gene (reference sequence). There are 17 residues in the CDR3. Trimming shortened V by 4 bases and J by 2 bases, and 20 bases separated the two germline ends. CDR3 DNA sequence: TGTGCCAGTAGTAAGGGATTCGGGCTGCCTCAGCAAGAGACCCAGTACTTC. Amino acid sequence: CASSKGFGLPQQETQYF.

The CDR3 nucleotides read TGTGCCAGCAGCTTAGGTGGGACCCGCAGCGAGACCCAGTACTTC. Amino acid sequence: CASSLGGTRSETQYF. This sequence joins TRBV11-1 and TRBJ2-5; perhaps D is TRBD1 or TRBD2 (5 bases each). CDR3 length equals 15 residues. CDR1 and CDR2 (germline): SGHAT, FQDESV (reference sequence). V lost 1 base, J lost 5 bases, and 14 bases lay in between.

This clonotype showed up many times. The rearrangement joins TRBV24-1 to TRBJ2-1; 7 bases align to TRBD1. The V and J ends lost 4 bases and 0 bases, in that order; junction bases with no gene match: 8. The CDR3 extends over 17 amino acids. Germline CDR1 reads KGHDR; CDR2 reads SFDVKD. The CDR3 nucleotides are TGTGCCACCAGTGAGCGGACAGGTGCCCCCTCCTACAATGAGCAGTTCTTC. Translation gives CATSERTGAPSYNEQFF.

This clonotype was counted ten times or more. The chain couples TRBV10-3 to TRBJ2-7; 7 bases map to TRBD1. J lost 2 bases, V lost 0 bases, and 4 bases had no gene match. From germline, CDR1 is ENHRY and CDR2 SYGVKD. There are 15 residues in the CDR3. CDR3 sequence reads: CAISESQGVPYEQYF. The CDR3 bases are TGTGCCATCAGTGAGTCGCAGGGGGTTCCCTACGAGCAGTACTTC.

Concerning this clonotype: This may be a read error, as it is one base from a much larger clone. The chain couples TRBV12-5 to TRBJ1-1; D is unclear. The germline gives CDR1 LGHNT, CDR2 FRNRAP. The CDR3 is 16 residues long. CDR3 residues: CACGLSRTSRTTEAFF. CDR3 DNA sequence: TGTGCTTGTGGTTTGTCCAGGACGTCCAGGACCACTGAAGCTTTCTTT. The full variable domain, with the rest looked up from reference TRBV12-5 and TRBJ1-1, is DARVTQTPRHKVTEMGQEVTMRCQPILGHNTVFWYRQTMMQGLELLAYFRNRAPLDDSGMPKDRFSAEMPDATLATLKIQPSEPRDSAVYFCACGLSRTSRTTEAFFGQGTRLTVV.

The table lists this clonotype with many counts. The DNA for the CDR3 is TGTGCCAGCTCCACCCGGAGGTCCGTGGAGACCCAGTACTTC. As protein: CASSTRRSVETQYF. V usage is TRBV19 and J usage is TRBJ2-5; D may be TRBD2 (5 bases). Looked up from germline, CDR1 is LNHDA and CDR2 is SQIVND (reference sequence). CDR3 length: 14 residues. Trimming took 9 bases from V and 5 from J, leaving 19 bases between them.

This clonotype was observed many times. The V gene is TRBV6-2 or TRBV6-3, the J gene TRBJ2-7, with 8 bases matching TRBD2. The V gene end was trimmed by 2 bases and the J gene end by 4 bases; junction bases not matched to a gene: 4. Germline values: CDR1 MNHEY, CDR2 SVGEGT. This CDR3 has 14 residues. The CDR3 region has the DNA TGTGCCAGCAGTTACACGGGGGGGCCGTACGAGCAGTACTTC. As protein: CASSYTGGPYEQYF.

Only a few counts were recorded for this clonotype. The chain is built from TRBV6-6 and TRBJ2-3; 7 positions match TRBD2. The CDR3 is 15 residues long. CDR1 is MNHNY and CDR2 is SVGAGI in the germline V gene (reference sequence). The junction had 9 bases not matched to a gene; V was cut back by 8 bases and J by 1 base. In nucleotides, the CDR3 is TGTGCCAGCTGCGATTCGGGGAGGGGCACAGATACGCAGTATTTT. Translating it yields CASCDSGRGTDTQYF.

The sample holds many counts of this clonotype. This chain uses TRBV11-2 with TRBJ1-2; D is perhaps TRBD1 (5 bases). Deletions cut 5 bases from V and 1 base from J, with 14 bases between. The CDR3 extends over 15 amino acids. The germline V gene encodes CDR1 SGHAT and CDR2 FQNNGV. CDR3 DNA sequence: TGTGCCAGCAGCCAAGGGACGGAAGATAACTATGGCTACACCTTC. Translation gives CASSQGTEDNYGYTF.

This clonotype was counted a few times. The chain combines TRBV4-1 with TRBJ2-1; 7 bases line up with TRBD1. This CDR3 region has 15 residues. V trimming: 3 bases; J trimming: 4 bases; junction bases outside the gene matches: 6. Germline values: CDR1 MGHRA, CDR2 YSYEKL. The CDR3 DNA follows: TGCGCCAGCAGCCAGTCCCGGGACAGATACAATGAGCAGTTCTTC. Its translation is CASSQSRDRYNEQFF.

This clonotype came up a few times. The chain joins TRBV3-1 to TRBJ1-1; D gene unclear. The germline CDR1 and CDR2 sequences are LGHDT and YNNKEL (reference sequence). Trimming took 0 bases from V and 1 from J, leaving 9 bases between them. This CDR3 comprises 15 residues. The CDR3 DNA reads TGTGCCAGCAGCCAAGAAATTTCGGCGAACACTGAAGCTTTCTTT. Translation gives CASSQEISANTEAFF.

This clonotype appeared many times. The V call is TRBV5-1, the J call TRBJ1-5, with 7 positions matching TRBD1. The germline V gene encodes CDR1 SGHRS and CDR2 YFSETQ. CDR3 length: 14 amino acids. The V gene end was trimmed by 2 bases and the J gene end by 3 bases; junction bases not matched to a gene: 2. In DNA form, the CDR3 reads TGCGCCAGCAGCTTAGGGGGCCTCAATCAGCCCCAGCATTTT. This sequence encodes CASSLGGLNQPQHF.

The CDR3 DNA is TGTGCCAGCAGCTTAAGTACCAGCGGGGGGGCCGTATTCTTC. It encodes CASSLSTSGGAVFF. The rearrangement uses TRBV7-6 and TRBJ2-1; 10 positions match TRBD2. Germline-derived CDR1 and CDR2 are SGHVS and FNYEAQ. The length of the CDR3 is 14 residues. V was pared by 2 bases and J by 16 bases, with 11 bases of the junction left unmatched.

This chain connects TRBV2 to TRBJ1-4, with TRBD1 as a possible D gene (5 bases). Germline assignment: CDR1 SNHLY and CDR2 FYNNEI. With 1 base removed from V and 7 bases from J, the gap between germline ends came to 13 bases. This CDR3 has 15 residues. CDR3 residues: CASSEEKGLSEKLFF. In DNA form, the CDR3 reads TGTGCCAGCAGTGAAGAGAAGGGGCTGTCTGAAAAACTGTTTTTT. Variable domain in full (rest from reference TRBV2 and TRBJ1-4): EPEVTQTPSHQVTQMGQEVILRCVPISNHLYFYWYRQILGQKVEFLVSFYNNEISEKSEIFDDQFSVERPDGSNFTLKIRSTKLEDSAMYFCASSEEKGLSEKLFFGSGTQLSVL.

The chain employs TRBV29-1 and TRBJ2-7; weak D call: TRBD2 (6 bases). The CDR3 is made up of 15 amino acids. The V and J ends lost 0 bases and 0 bases respectively, with 12 bases between them. From germline, CDR1 is SQVTM and CDR2 ANQGSEA. CDR3 amino acids: CSVEDRGISSYEQYF. The DNA of the CDR3 is TGCAGCGTTGAAGATCGGGGGATTAGCTCCTACGAGCAGTACTTC.

This clonotype was observed a handful of times. The chain has TRBV6-5 and TRBJ1-6; perhaps TRBD1 as D (6 bases). Germline V CDR1 and CDR2: MNHEY, SVGAGI. CDR3 length equals 14 residues. The V gene lost 2 bases and the J gene lost 5 bases, with 7 bases spanning the gap. CDR3 nucleotides: TGTGCCAGCAGTTACAGACAGGATAATTCACCCCTCCACTTT. Protein product: CASSYRQDNSPLHF.

The sample holds many counts of this clonotype. The rearrangement joins TRBV12-5 to TRBJ1-1; the D gene is possibly TRBD1 (6 bases). The CDR3 totals 16 residues. Deletions cut 4 bases from V and 10 bases from J, with 25 bases between. CDR1 is LGHNT, CDR2 FRNRAP, per germline. CDR3 residues: CASGWTDGTPGRGAFF. CDR3 DNA sequence: TGTGCTAGTGGTTGGACCGACGGGACACCTGGTCGTGGAGCTTTCTTT.

The V call is TRBV5-4, the J call TRBJ2-1, with D possibly TRBD2 on 6 matching bases. This CDR3 is built from 15 residues. The germline V gene has CDR1 SGHNT and CDR2 YYREEE (reference sequence). Between the trimmed V and J ends, which lost 3 bases and 7 bases, there was a span of 17 bases. The CDR3 DNA is TGTGCCAGCAGCTCAAGTCCCGGGACTGGTAATGAGCAGTTCTTC. Protein sequence: CASSSSPGTGNEQFF.

This clonotype showed up just a few times. The CDR3 spells CASSWDRRRVNYGYTF. CDR3 sequence (DNA): TGTGCCAGCAGCTGGGACAGAAGGAGAGTGAACTATGGCTACACCTTC. The chain uses TRBV7-2 and TRBJ1-2, with 7 bases lining up with TRBD1. Per germline, CDR1 SGHTA and CDR2 FQGNSA. The V gene end was trimmed by 4 bases and the J gene end by 2 bases; junction bases not matched to a gene: 10. CDR3 length: 16 amino acids.